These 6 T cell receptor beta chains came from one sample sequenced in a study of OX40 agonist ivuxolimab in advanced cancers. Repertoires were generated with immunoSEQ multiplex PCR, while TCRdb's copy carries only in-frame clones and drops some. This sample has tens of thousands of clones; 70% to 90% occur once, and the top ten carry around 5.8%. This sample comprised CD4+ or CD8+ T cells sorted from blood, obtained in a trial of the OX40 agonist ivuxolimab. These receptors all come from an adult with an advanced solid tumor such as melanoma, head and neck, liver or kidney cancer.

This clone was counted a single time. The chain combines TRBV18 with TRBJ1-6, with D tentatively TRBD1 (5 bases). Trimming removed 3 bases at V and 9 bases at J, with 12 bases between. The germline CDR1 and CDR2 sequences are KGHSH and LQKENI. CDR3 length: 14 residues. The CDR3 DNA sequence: TGTGCCAGCTCACCTAACCAGGGAGGTTCACCCCTCCACTTT. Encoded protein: CASSPNQGGSPLHF.

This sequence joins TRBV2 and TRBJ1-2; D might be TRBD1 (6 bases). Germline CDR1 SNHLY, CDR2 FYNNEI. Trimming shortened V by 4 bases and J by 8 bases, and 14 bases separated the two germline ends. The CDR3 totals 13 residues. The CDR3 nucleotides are TGTGCCAGCAGTGGGGTACAGGGTCAGGGCTACACCTTC. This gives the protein CASSGVQGQGYTF.

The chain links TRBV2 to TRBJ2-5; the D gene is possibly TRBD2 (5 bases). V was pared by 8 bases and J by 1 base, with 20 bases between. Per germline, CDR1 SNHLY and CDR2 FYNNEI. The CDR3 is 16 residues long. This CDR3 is CASLVLQVEAQETQYF. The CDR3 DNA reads TGTGCCAGCCTCGTTTTGCAGGTGGAGGCCCAAGAGACCCAGTACTTC.

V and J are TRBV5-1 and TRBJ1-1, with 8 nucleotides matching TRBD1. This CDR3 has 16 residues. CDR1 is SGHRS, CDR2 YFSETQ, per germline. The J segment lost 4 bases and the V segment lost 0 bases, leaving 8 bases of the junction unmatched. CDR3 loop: CASSLDPGGVGTEAFF. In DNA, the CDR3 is TGCGCCAGCAGCTTGGACCCAGGGGGCGTTGGCACTGAAGCTTTCTTT.

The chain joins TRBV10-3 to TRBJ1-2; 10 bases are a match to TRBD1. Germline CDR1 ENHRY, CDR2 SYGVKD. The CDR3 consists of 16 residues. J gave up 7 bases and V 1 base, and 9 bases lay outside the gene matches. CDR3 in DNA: TGTGCCATCAGTGAGTTGGAGACAGGGGGCGGGACTGGCTACACCTTC. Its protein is CAISELETGGGTGYTF.

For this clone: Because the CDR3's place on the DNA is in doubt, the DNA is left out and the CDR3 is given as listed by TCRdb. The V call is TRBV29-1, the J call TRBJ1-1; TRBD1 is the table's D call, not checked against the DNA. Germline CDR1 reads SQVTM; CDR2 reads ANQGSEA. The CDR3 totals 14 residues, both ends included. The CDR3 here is CSVGPGQGNTEAFF.